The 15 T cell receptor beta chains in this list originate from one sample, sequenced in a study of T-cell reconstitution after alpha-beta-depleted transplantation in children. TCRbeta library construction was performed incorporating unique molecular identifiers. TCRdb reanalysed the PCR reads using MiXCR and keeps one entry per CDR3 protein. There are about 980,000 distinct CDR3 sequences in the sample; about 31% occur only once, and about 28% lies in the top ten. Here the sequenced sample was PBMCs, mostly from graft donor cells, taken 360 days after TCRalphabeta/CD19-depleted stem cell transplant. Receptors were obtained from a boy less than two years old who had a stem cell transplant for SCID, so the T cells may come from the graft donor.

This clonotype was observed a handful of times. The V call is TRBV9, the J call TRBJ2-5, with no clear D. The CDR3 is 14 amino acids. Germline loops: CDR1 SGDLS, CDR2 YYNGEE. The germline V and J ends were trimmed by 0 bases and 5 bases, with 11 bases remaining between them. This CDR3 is CASSVDVVGETQYF. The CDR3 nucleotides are TGTGCCAGCAGCGTAGATGTGGTAGGGGAGACCCAGTACTTC.

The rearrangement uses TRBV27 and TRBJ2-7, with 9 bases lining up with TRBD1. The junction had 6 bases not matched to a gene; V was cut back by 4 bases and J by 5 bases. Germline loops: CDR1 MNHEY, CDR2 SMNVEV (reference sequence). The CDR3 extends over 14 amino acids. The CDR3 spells CASSSGTGYDEQYF. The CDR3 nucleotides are TGTGCCAGCAGTTCCGGGACAGGGTACGACGAGCAGTACTTC.

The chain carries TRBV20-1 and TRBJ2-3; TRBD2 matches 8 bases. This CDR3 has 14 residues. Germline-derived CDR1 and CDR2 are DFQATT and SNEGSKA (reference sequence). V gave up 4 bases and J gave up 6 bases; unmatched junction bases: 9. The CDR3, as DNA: TGCAGTGCTACCACTAGCGGAGGGTGGGATACGCAGTATTTT. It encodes CSATTSGGWDTQYF.

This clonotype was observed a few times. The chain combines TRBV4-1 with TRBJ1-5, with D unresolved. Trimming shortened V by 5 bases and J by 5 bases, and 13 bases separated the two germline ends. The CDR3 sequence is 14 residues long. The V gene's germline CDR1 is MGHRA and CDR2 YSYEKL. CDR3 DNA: TGCGCCAGCAGCAAGTACAAGTTGGATCAGCCCCAGCATTTT. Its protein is CASSKYKLDQPQHF.

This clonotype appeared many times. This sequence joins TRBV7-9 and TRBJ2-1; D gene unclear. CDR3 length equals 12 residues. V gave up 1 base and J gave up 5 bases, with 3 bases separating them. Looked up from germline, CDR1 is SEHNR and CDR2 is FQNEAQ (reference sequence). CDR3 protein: CASSLVDNEQFF. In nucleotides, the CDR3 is TGTGCCAGCAGCTTAGTCGACAATGAGCAGTTCTTC.

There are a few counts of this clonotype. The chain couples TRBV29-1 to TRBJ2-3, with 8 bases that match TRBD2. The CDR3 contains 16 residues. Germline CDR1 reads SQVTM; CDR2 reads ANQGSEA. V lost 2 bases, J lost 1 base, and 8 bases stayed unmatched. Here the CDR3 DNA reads TGCAGCGTTGAATCCGGAGGAGCGGGAGGCACAGATACGCAGTATTTT. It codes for CSVESGGAGGTDTQYF.

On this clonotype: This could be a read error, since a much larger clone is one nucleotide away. CDR3 region: CACSDGVGGRETQYF. The CDR3 nucleotides are TGCGCCTGCAGCGATGGAGTCGGGGGCCGAGAGACCCAGTACTTC. The chain recombines TRBV5-1 with TRBJ2-5, with D perhaps being TRBD1 or TRBD2 (6 bases each). CDR3 size: 15 residues. The V gene's germline CDR1 is SGHRS and CDR2 YFSETQ.

The CDR3 loop reads CASSPPPRDRVNEAFF. CDR3 sequence (DNA): TGTGCCAGCTCACCACCCCCCAGGGACAGGGTTAATGAAGCTTTCTTT. V gene TRBV18 combines with J gene TRBJ1-1; 9 bases agree with TRBD1. This CDR3 has 16 amino acids. Germline lookup yields CDR1 KGHSH and CDR2 LQKENI. V lost 0 bases and J lost 7; bases outside the gene matches: 9.

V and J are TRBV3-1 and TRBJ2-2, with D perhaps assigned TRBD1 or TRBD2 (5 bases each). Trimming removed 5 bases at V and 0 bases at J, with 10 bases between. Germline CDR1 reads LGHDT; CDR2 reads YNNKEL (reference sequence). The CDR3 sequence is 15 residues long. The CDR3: CASSDTGPNTGELFF. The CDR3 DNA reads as TGTGCCAGCAGCGATACGGGACCGAACACCGGGGAGCTGTTTTTT.

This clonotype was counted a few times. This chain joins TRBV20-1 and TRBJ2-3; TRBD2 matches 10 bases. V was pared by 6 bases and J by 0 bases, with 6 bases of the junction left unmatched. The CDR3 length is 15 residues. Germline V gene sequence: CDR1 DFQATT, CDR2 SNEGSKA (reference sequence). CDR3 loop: CSAPTSGSSTDTQYF. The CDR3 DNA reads TGCAGTGCCCCGACTAGCGGGTCTAGCACAGATACGCAGTATTTT.

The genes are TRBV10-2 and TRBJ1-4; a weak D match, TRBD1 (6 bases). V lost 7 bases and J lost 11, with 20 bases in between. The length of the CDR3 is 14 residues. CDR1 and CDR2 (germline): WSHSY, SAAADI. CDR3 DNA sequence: TGCGCCAGCACGGACTCCGCTCTAGGGGGGAAACTGTTTTTT. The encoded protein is CASTDSALGGKLFF.

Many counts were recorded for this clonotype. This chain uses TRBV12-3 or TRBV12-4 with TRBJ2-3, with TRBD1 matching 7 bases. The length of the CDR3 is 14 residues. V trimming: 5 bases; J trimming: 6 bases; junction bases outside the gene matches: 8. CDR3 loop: CASSPPGQEDTQYF. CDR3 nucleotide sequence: TGTGCCAGCAGTCCCCCAGGACAGGAGGATACGCAGTATTTT.

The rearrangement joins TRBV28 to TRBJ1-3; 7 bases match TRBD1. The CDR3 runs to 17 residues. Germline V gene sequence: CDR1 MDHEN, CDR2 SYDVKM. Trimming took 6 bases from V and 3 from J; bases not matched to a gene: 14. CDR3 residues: CASRASQGILHGNTIYF. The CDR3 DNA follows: TGTGCCAGCAGGGCCTCACAGGGGATATTGCATGGAAACACCATATATTTT.

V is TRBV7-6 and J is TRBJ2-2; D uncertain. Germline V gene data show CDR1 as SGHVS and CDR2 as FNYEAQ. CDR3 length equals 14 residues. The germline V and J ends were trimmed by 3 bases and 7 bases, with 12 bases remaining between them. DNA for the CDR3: TGTGCCAGCAGCTTCCGTCTGCAGGACGGGGAGCTGTTTTTT. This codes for CASSFRLQDGELFF.

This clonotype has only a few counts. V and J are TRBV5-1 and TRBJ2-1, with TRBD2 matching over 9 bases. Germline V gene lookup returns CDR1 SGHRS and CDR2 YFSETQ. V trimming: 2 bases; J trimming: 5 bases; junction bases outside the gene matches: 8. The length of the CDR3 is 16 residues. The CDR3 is CASSLISGGSNNEQFF. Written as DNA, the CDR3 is TGCGCCAGCAGCTTAATTAGCGGGGGTTCGAACAATGAGCAGTTCTTC. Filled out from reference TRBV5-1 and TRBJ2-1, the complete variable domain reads KAGVTQTPRYLIKTRGQQVTLSCSPISGHRSVSWYQQTPGQGLQFLFEYFSETQRNKGNFPGRFSGRQFSNSRSEMNVSTLELGDSALYLCASSLISGGSNNEQFFGPGTRLTVL.